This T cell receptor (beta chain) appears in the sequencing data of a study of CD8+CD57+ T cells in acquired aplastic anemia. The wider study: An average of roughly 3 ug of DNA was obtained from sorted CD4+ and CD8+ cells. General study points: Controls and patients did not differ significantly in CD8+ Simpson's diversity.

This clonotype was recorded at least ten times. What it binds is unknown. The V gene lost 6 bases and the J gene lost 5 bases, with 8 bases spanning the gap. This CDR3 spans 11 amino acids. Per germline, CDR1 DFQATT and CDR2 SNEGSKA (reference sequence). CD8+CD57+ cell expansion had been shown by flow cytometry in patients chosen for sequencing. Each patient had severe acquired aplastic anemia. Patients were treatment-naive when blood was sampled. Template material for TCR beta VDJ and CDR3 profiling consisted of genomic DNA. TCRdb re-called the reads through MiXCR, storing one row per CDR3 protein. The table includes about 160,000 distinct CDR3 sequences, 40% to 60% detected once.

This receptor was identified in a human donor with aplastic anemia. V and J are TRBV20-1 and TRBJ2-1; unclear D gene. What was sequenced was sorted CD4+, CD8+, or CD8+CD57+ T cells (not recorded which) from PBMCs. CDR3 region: CSANVHNEQFF. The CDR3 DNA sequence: TGCAGTGCCAACGTCCACAATGAGCAGTTCTTC.